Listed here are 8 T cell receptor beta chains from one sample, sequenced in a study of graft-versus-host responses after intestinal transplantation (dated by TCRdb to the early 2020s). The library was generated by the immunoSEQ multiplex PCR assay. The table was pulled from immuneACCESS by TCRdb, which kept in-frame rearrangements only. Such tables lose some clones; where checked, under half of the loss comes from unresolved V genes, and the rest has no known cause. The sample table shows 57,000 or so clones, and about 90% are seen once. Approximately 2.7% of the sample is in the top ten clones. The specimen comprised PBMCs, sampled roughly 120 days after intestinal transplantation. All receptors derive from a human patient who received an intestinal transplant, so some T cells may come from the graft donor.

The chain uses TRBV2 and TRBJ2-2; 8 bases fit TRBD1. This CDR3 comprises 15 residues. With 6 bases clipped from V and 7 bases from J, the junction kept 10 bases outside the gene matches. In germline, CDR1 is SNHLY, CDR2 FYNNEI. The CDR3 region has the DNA TGTGCCAGCAGCCTAACCCCAGGGGGCAACGGGGAGCTGTTTTTT. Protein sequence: CASSLTPGGNGELFF.

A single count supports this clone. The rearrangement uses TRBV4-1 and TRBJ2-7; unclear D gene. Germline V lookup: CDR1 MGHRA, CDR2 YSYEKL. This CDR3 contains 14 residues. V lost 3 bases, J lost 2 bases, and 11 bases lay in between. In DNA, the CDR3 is TGCGCCAGCAGCCAGGGTGGAGCGACCTACGAGCAGTACTTC. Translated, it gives CASSQGGATYEQYF.

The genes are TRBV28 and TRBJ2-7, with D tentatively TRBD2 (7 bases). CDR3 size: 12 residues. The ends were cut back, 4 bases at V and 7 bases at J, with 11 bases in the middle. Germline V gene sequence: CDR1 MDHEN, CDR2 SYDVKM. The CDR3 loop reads CASSWGGGEQYF. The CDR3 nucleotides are TGTGCCAGCAGTTGGGGAGGGGGGGAGCAGTACTTC.

The CDR3 reads CATNQGGSETQYF. The DNA of the CDR3 is TGTGCCACCAACCAGGGGGGCTCAGAGACCCAGTACTTC. This chain connects TRBV15 to TRBJ2-5; a weak D match, TRBD1 (7 bases). The V and J ends lost 7 bases and 4 bases respectively, with 13 bases between them. Germline values: CDR1 LNHNV, CDR2 YYDKDF (reference sequence). CDR3 length: 13 residues.

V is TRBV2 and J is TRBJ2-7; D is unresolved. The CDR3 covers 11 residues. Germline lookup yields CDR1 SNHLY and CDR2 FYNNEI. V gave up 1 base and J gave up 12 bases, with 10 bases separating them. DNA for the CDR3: TGTGCCAGCAGTGAAGTCGACCCAGGGTACTTC. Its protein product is CASSEVDPGYF.

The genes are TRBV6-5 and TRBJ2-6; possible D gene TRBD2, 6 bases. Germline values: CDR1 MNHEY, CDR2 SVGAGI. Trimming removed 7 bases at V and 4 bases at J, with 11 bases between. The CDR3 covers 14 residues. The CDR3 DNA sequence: TGTGCCAGCACCCGGGGGACCGGGGCCAACGTCCTGACTTTC. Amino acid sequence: CASTRGTGANVLTF.

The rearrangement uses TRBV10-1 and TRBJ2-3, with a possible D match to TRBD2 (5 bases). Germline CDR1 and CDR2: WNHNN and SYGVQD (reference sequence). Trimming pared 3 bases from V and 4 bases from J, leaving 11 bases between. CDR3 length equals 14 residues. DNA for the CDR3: TGCGCCAGCAGTGACTGGCGGGTCTCAGATACGCAGTATTTT. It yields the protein CASSDWRVSDTQYF.

CDR3 sequence reads: CASSFGQGAVGELFF. Written as DNA, the CDR3 is TGTGCCAGCAGTTTTGGACAGGGGGCTGTCGGGGAGCTGTTTTTT. V is TRBV27 and J is TRBJ2-2, with 11 bases lining up with TRBD1. Germline CDR1 and CDR2: MNHEY and SMNVEV (reference sequence). Trimming at V came to 3 bases and at J to 7 bases, leaving 4 bases not matched to a gene. The CDR3 is made up of 15 amino acids.